This T cell receptor (beta chain) was obtained from a study of blood T cell repertoires in COVID-19. Background on the study: Whether acute or convalescent, the COVID-19 samples came from the United States, Italy and Spain.

Original processing notes: Nucleated cell number was recorded as an estimate derived from reference gene primer amplification. Profiling relied on immunoSEQ multiplex PCR, and the TCRdb table lists in-frame clones only, not all of them. Clone size and the V and J calls come from that table; the DNA yielded D and trimming. The table records almost 400,000 clones, 70% to 90% of them present only once. Unmatched junction bases numbered 2, after V lost 5 bases and J lost 2 bases. Germline V gives CDR1 ENHRY, CDR2 SYGVKD. The CDR3 runs 14 residues. Participants spanned ages about 18 to 90 years and resided in 20 to 30 US areas.

The V call is TRBV10-3, the J call TRBJ2-7; 11 bases are shared with TRBD2. Material for sequencing was PBMCs or T cells enriched from blood (not recorded which). The clonotype was recovered from a woman in her twenties or thirties with acute COVID-19. In nucleotides, the CDR3 is TGTGCCATCAGTCCTAGCGGGGGGACCTACGAGCAGTACTTC. Translating it yields CAISPSGGTYEQYF.